In this sample, the clone carrying this T cell receptor (beta chain) is medium-sized. The antigen remains unidentified. The treatment was: roughly ten-day PBMC culture with coronavirus spike peptide pools or control peptides (ViraFEST assay). The Oncomine TCR Beta short-read assay generated sequence data from the DNA of cultured CD4+ T cells. MiXCR, applied by TCRdb to the PCR reads, yields one record per CDR3 protein. The sample lists about 3,800 distinct CDR3 sequences; around 16% were seen once. The source of the sample is a study of vaccination and CD4 T cells after COVID-19. V gave up 4 bases and J gave up 1 base, with 15 bases separating them. Germline loops: CDR1 KGHDR, CDR2 SFDVKD. This CDR3 contains 16 residues.

The clonotype comes from a human donor who had recovered from COVID-19. The chain has TRBV24-1 and TRBJ1-2; TRBD1 might be the D (5 bases). What was sequenced was CD4+ T cells from blood, cultured in vitro. CDR3 in DNA: TGTGCCACCAGTGAACCCAGACAGACCAGTAACTATGGCTACACCTTC. It specifies CATSEPRQTSNYGYTF.